This TCR beta chain emerged from a study of blood T cell repertoires in COVID-19 (dated by TCRdb to about 2020). With respect to the entire study: Collaborator samples came from the United States, Italy and Spain and covered acute and convalescent phases of COVID-19. The prospective study material was composed of cDNA or gDNA derived from T cells, B-cell-depleted T cells, or PBMCs. Subjects who had been exposed to COVID-19, were actively infected with it, or had recovered from it provided the deeply sampled blood TCRbeta repertoires that made up the dataset. The repertoires were released in a freely available public database intended as a resource for research on the immune response to SARS-CoV-2. Samples came from the ongoing ImmuneRACE study (first 160 participants) plus 1,254 subjects from 6 global collaborators. Nearly every sample came with metadata listing a de-identified subject ID, COVID-19 status, age in years and sex. Where available, HLA class I and class II types were obtained from metadata supplied by the sample provider rather than from assay-based typing. Overall results and qualifications from the work: The amount of clinical and demographic metadata varied by source and participant and was provided uncurated.

The collaborating institutions used their own protocols to collect whole blood in K2EDTA tubes. For TCRbeta analysis, collaborators shipped samples as frozen whole blood, isolated PBMCs, or DNA extracted from either of those sample types. This clone has only a few counts. Its antigen has not been determined. The input lacks base qualities; no much larger clone sits a single base away. Measured from the cysteine to the phenylalanine, the CDR3 is 13 residues long. Left in the record is the CDR3 DNA by itself, 39 bases read in frame from the first base. The germline V gene provides CDR1 SGHNT and CDR2 YENEEA. V loses 2 bases of germline sequence and J loses 3 bases, and the interval between the two ends is 8 bases. TCRbeta CDR3 regions were amplified from genomic DNA using the immunoSEQ Assay, a bias-controlled multiplex PCR. The paper's processing steps were these. Nucleated cell counts per sample were estimated from amplification of reference gene primers within the assay. To quantify the absolute abundance of each unique TCRbeta CDR3 rearrangement, sequence reads were collapsed and filtered. Productive Simpson clonality was computed per sample as the square root of Simpson's diversity index over productive rearrangements. As stored in TCRdb, this immuneACCESS dataset retains in-frame rearrangements with V and J assigned. A fraction of the clones does not appear; measured against another copy, unresolved V genes explain less than half of the discrepancy, and the remainder lacks a known reason. That table gives V, J and clone size, and the DNA gave D and trimming. The sample table holds around 500,000 clones, of which approximately 83% were seen once. The ten largest clonotypes hold 3% to 4% of the sample.

This TCR was recovered from a human donor in a cohort sampled during active COVID-19. The sample consisted of peripheral blood. The sequence is built from TRBV11-3 and TRBJ2-7, and perhaps TRBD1 as D gene, on 6 matching bases. The nucleotide sequence reads TGTGCCAGCAGCTTACAGGGGAGCTACGAGCAGTACTTC. It codes for CASSLQGSYEQYF. When the CDR3 is completed using the reference TRBV11-3 and TRBJ2-7 genes on either side, the full variable domain is EAGVVQSPRYKIIEKKQPVAFWCNPISGHNTLYWYLQNLGQGPELLIRYENEEAVDDSQLPKDRFSAERLKGVDSTLKIQPAELGDSAVYLCASSLQGSYEQYFGPGTRLTVT.